A single sample is the source of the 10 T cell receptor beta chains below, sequenced in a study of blood T cell repertoires in COVID-19. Sequencing used immunoSEQ multiplex PCR; TCRdb keeps in-frame clones, though not all of them. The sample carries more than 200,000 clones, roughly 87% recorded once. The sample taken for sequencing was peripheral blood. These receptor sequences come from a young man with active or convalescent COVID-19.

This clone occurred once. The rearrangement joins TRBV15 to TRBJ2-3; 7 bases match TRBD2. Germline loops: CDR1 LNHNV, CDR2 YYDKDF (reference sequence). The CDR3 covers 15 residues. V was pared by 6 bases and J by 0 bases, with 6 bases of the junction left unmatched. The CDR3: CATRGGVISTDTQYF. CDR3 nucleotide sequence: TGTGCCACCAGGGGAGGGGTAATCAGCACAGATACGCAGTATTTT.

This sequence joins TRBV3-1 (or the pseudogene TRBV3-2) and TRBJ1-1; a weak D match, TRBD1 (5 bases). V was shortened by 3 bases and J by 8 bases, with 10 bases between the two germline ends. Germline V CDR1 and CDR2: LGHDT, YNNKEL (reference sequence). The CDR3 has 12 residues. As DNA, the CDR3 is TGTGCCAGCAGCCATACACGGACAGAAGCTTTCTTT. Amino acids: CASSHTRTEAFF.

The genes are TRBV11-2 and TRBJ2-2; maybe TRBD2 (7 bases). V was trimmed by 6 bases and J by 6 bases, leaving 14 bases between them. This CDR3 comprises 14 residues. Germline CDR1 SGHAT, CDR2 FQNNGV. CDR3 in amino acids: CASRKRGRAGELFF. As DNA, the CDR3 is TGTGCCAGCAGGAAAAGGGGGAGGGCCGGGGAGCTGTTTTTT.

The chain is built from TRBV5-1 and TRBJ1-3, with a possible D match to TRBD1 (6 bases). Germline V lookup: CDR1 SGHRS, CDR2 YFSETQ. V dropped 2 bases and J dropped 4 bases, with 13 bases sitting between them. The CDR3 covers 15 residues. The CDR3 bases are TGCGCCAGCAGCTTCGGTCCAGGGGAAGGAAACACCATATATTTT. It codes for CASSFGPGEGNTIYF.

The rearrangement links TRBV7-2 to TRBJ2-1; D is undetermined. Germline V gene sequence: CDR1 SGHTA, CDR2 FQGNSA. The CDR3 totals 15 residues. V lost 7 bases, J lost 0 bases, and 13 bases lay in between. DNA of the CDR3: TGTGCCAGCACCGCAAGTCATAGCTCCTACAATGAGCAGTTCTTC. Its protein product is CASTASHSSYNEQFF.

The chain recombines TRBV12-3 or TRBV12-4 with TRBJ1-1; 8 bases map to TRBD1. V was clipped by 5 bases and J by 4 bases; unmatched bases: 3. There are 13 residues in the CDR3. CDR3 nucleotide sequence: TGTGCCAGCAGTCGACAGGGGCGCACTGAAGCTTTCTTT. Translated, it gives CASSRQGRTEAFF.

The chain carries TRBV7-3 and TRBJ2-1, with 11 nucleotides matching TRBD2. The CDR3 sequence is 15 residues long. Losses at the gene ends were 1 base for V and 9 bases for J; bases not matched to a gene: 5. Germline V gives CDR1 SGHTA, CDR2 FQGTGA. In DNA form, the CDR3 reads TGTGCCAGCAGCTTAAAACTAGCGGGAGTGGGTGAGCAGTTCTTC. Translated, it gives CASSLKLAGVGEQFF.

The chain employs TRBV14 and TRBJ1-2; 9 positions match TRBD1. This CDR3 has 15 amino acids. CDR1 SGHDN and CDR2 FVKESK come from the germline V gene. The V segment lost 4 bases and the J segment 8 bases; nucleotides outside the gene matches: 11. CDR3 protein: CASSRLQGASIGYTF. As DNA, the CDR3 is TGTGCCAGCAGCCGTCTACAGGGGGCCTCTATCGGCTACACCTTC.

The chain carries TRBV10-3 and TRBJ1-4; maybe TRBD1 (6 bases). The germline gives CDR1 ENHRY, CDR2 SYGVKD. Trimming took 0 bases from V and 2 from J, leaving 13 bases between them. The CDR3 length is 17 residues. CDR3 DNA: TGTGCCATCAGTGAGTCACTGGGGGCGCATACTAATGAAAAACTGTTTTTT. It specifies CAISESLGAHTNEKLFF.

This chain links TRBV6-5 with TRBJ1-1, with 10 bases matching TRBD1. Germline V lookup: CDR1 MNHEY, CDR2 SVGAGI. V was clipped by 5 bases and J by 6 bases; unmatched bases: 6. The CDR3 is 14 amino acids. The CDR3 loop reads CASSRDRGTAEAFF. The CDR3 DNA reads TGTGCCAGCAGTCGGGACAGGGGTACCGCTGAAGCTTTCTTT.